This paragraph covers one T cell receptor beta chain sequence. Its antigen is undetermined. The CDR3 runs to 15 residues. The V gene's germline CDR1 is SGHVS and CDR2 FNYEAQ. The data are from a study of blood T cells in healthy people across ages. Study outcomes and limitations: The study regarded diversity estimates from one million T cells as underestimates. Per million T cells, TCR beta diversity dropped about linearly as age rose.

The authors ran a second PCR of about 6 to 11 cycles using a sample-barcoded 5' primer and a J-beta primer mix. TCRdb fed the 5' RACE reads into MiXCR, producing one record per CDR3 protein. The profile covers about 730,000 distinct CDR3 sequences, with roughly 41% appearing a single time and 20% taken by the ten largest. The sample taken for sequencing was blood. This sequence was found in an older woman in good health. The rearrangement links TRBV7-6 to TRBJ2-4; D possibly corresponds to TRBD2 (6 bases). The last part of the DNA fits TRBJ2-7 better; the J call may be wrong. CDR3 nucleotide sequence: TGTGCCAGCAGCTTAGGGGCTAGCGAGATCTACGAGCAGTACTTC. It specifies CASSLGASEIYEQYF.